What follows is one TCR beta chain and its context. This clone's antigen is unknown. No much larger clone exists at a distance of one base, and base qualities are not known. The germline V gene supplies CDR1 SGDLS and CDR2 YYNGEE. The CDR3 goes from the cysteine to the phenylalanine over 15 residues. Left in the record is the CDR3 DNA by itself, 45 bases read in frame from the first base. V drops 0 bases and J drops 3 bases, leaving 12 bases in between. This entry comes from a study of CD8 T cells in Susac syndrome (dated by TCRdb to the late 2010s). Describing the broader study: Among the sequenced Susac syndrome patients, six had clinically active disease and 8 or 9 were in clinical remission. Susac syndrome patients were therapy-naive, on corticosteroids (some also receiving IVIg), or on IVIg alone at blood withdrawal. Whether CD8+ T cell activation and differentiation in Susac syndrome was antigen driven was tested using repertoire sequencing. Clonality of the CD8+ T cell repertoire was compared between 11 to 12 healthy donors, about 14 Susac syndrome patients and some 15 multiple sclerosis patients. Overall study results and their limits: Susac syndrome CD8+ repertoires showed clonal expansion, highest in CD8+ TEMRA cells and greater in clinically active than remitting patients. In the total CD8+ and CD8+ TEMRA repertoires, 15 to 20 and five Susac-specific public clones, respectively, were identified. The number of individuals in the TCR sequencing and HLA analysis was acknowledged as relatively small.

High-throughput TCR beta sequencing profiled peripheral blood CD8+ and CD4+ T cells from healthy donors, Susac syndrome patients and multiple sclerosis patients. The Susac syndrome patients fulfilled recently defined diagnostic criteria for either definite or probable disease. Bulk CD8+ and CD4+ T cells were purified magnetically by negative isolation, whereas CD8+ TEMRA cells were enriched by FACS. Blood was collected in EDTA tubes and processed within 24 hours, with PBMCs isolated through density gradient centrifugation. PBMCs intended for TCR sequencing were frozen in liquid nitrogen and were later thawed in a 37 degrees C water bath. Purity of sorted or isolated CD4+, CD8+ and CD8+ TEMRA cells was at least 90%. RNA was extracted using the RNeasy kit, and roughly 0.5 to 1 ug of the RNA was reverse transcribed with random hexamers. The immunoSEQ multiplex PCR assay, covering 54 Vbeta and 13 Jbeta segments, was used to amplify TCR beta CDR3 regions. To correct PCR amplification bias, a synthetic template baseline was used for both primer optimization and computational correction. Processing in the source paper ran as follows. Reads were assigned to V, D and J genes according to IMGT and analyzed in immunoSEQ Analyzer, with only productive sequences retained. Clonality was computed as one minus Shannon entropy normalized by log2 of the number of productive unique sequences. Public and private clones were assessed among the 100 most prevalent clones of each patient and control. Susac-specific clones were defined as absent from healthy and MS cohorts, around 1,000 published viral clones and other ImmuneACCESS disease sequences. Through fastp at Q25 and MiXCR, TCRdb rebuilt clones from the public reads, retaining in-frame beta chains. Rows merge per CDR3 protein into single entries with the most common DNA and genes. These V and J calls derive from TCRdb rather than the authors' analysis. Counted in this sample were 120,000 or so distinct CDR3 sequences; over 85% of them appeared once. In total, the top ten clones hold around 0.2% of the sample.

The chain employs TRBV9 and TRBJ1-1, with no reliable assignment of the D segment. Sample: CD8+ T cells from PBMCs. The sequence was collected from a human donor with Susac syndrome. The DNA sequence is TGTGCCAGCAGCGTAGGGGGTCTCCGGGACACTGAAGCTTTCTTT. This codes for CASSVGGLRDTEAFF.